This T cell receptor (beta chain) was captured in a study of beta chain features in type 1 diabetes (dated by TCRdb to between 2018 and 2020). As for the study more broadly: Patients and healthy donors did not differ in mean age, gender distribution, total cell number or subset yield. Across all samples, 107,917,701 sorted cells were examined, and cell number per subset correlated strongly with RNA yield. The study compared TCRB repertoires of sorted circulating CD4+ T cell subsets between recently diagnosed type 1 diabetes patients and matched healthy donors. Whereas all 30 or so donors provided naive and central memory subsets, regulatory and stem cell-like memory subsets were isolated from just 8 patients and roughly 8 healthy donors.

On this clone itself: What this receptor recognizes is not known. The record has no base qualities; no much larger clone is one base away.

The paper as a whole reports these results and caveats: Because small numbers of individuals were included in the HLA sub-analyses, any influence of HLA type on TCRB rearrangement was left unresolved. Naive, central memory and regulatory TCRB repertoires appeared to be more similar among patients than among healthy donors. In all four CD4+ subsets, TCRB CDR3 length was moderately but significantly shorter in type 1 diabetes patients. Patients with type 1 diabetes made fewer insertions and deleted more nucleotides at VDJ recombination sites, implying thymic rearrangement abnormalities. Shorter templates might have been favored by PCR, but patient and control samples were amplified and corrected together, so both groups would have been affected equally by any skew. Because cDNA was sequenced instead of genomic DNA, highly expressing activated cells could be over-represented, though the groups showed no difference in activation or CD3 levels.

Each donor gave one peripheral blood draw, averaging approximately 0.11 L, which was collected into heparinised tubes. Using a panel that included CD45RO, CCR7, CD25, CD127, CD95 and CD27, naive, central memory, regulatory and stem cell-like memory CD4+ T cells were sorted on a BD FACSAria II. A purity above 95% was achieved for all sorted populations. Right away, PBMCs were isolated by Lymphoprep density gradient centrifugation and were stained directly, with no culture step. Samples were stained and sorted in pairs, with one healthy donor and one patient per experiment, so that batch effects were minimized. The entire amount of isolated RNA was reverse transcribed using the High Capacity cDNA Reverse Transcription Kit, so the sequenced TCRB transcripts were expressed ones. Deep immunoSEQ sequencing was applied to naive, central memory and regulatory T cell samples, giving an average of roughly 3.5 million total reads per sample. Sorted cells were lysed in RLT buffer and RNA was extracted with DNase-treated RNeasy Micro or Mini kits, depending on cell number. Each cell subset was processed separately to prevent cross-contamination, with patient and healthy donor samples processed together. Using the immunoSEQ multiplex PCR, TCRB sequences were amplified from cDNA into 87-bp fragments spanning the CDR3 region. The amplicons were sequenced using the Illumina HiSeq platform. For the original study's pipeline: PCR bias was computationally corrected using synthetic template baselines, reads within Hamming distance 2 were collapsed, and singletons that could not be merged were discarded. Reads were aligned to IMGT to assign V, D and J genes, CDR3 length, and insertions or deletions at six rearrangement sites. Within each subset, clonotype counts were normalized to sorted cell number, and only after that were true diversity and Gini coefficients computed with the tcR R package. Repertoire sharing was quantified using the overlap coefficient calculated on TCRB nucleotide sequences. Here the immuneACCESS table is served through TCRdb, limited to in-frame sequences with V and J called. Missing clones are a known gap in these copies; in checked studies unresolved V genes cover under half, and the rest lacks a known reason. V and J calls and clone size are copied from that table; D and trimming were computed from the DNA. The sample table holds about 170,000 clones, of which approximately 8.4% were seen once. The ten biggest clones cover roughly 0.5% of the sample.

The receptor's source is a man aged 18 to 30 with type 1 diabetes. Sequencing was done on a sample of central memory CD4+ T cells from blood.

This receptor carries the CDR3 CASSSGQASEAFF. The DNA is as follows: TGTGCCAGCAGCTCCGGACAGGCGTCTGAAGCTTTCTTT. This sequence uses TRBV11-2 and TRBJ1-1, with TRBD1 matching 7 junction bases. The junction shows trimming of 4 bases on V and 6 bases on J, and the gene matches do not reach 5 bases of it. There are 13 amino acids in the CDR3, from cysteine to phenylalanine inclusive. Here the CDR3 DNA is all that survives: 39 bases in frame from base 1. Reading the germline V gene gives CDR1 SGHAT and CDR2 FQNNGV.